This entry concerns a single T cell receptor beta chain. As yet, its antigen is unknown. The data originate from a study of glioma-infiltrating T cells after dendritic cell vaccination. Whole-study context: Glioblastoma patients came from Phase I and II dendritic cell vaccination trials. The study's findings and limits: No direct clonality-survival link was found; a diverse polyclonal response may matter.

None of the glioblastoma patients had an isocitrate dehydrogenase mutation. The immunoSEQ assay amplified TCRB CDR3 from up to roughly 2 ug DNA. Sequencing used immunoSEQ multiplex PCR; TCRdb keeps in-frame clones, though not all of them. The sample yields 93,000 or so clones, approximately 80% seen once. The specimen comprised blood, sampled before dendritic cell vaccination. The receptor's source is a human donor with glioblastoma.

The DNA for the CDR3 is TGCGCCAGCAGCCAAGACCGACGGGAGGAGACCCAGTACTTC. As protein: CASSQDRREETQYF. This chain links TRBV4-1 with TRBJ2-5; tentative D call: TRBD2 (6 bases). CDR1 and CDR2 (germline): MGHRA, YSYEKL. The V and J ends lost 0 bases and 5 bases respectively, with 10 bases between them. CDR3 length equals 14 residues.